The rows below give T cell receptor beta chains drawn from one sample of a study of CD8 T cells in ankylosing spondylitis. Via MiXCR, TCRdb re-called the 5' RACE reads, giving one row per CDR3 protein. The table has just over 350,000 distinct CDR3 sequences, around 20% seen once. Sequenced material: blood, either unsorted or a sorted T cell fraction (not recorded which). Receptor source: a male donor with ankylosing spondylitis or in good health (not recorded which). CDR3s include the opening cysteine and the closing phenylalanine or tryptophan. A D gene is named only where the DNA matches it firmly. Clone sizes are given selectively: once, few, many, or a class where the clone is expanded.

CDR3nt,CDR3aa,abundance,j_gene,d_gene,v_gene
TGCAGTGCCCGCGGACTAGGTTTGGAGCAGTACTTC,CSARGLGLEQYF,.,TRBJ2-7,TRBD2,TRBV20-1
TGTGCCAGCAGCTTAGGCGGGGTAACCAAAGAGACCCAGTACTTC,CASSLGGVTKETQYF,few,TRBJ2-5,.,TRBV7-2
TGTGCCAGCAGTCCCCGGGTTAGCGGGGTGGTAACAGATACGCAGTATTTT,CASSPRVSGVVTDTQYF,.,TRBJ2-3,TRBD2,TRBV12-3/TRBV12-4
TGTGCCAGCAACAGACTAGCCGCTCCTACCGGGGAGCTGTTTTTT,CASNRLAAPTGELFF,few,TRBJ2-2,TRBD2,TRBV6-1
TGTGCTAGTGGCCCGACTAGCGAGCAGTACTTC,CASGPTSEQYF,few,TRBJ2-7,.,TRBV12-5
TGTGCCAGCAGCCTACTTTTAGGGGACTATGGCTACACCTTC,CASSLLLGDYGYTF,few,TRBJ1-2,.,TRBV12-3/TRBV12-4
TGTGCCATCGATCCGGGACAGGGGGCCCGCAGCTCCTACAATGAGCAGTTCTTC,CAIDPGQGARSSYNEQFF,.,TRBJ2-1,TRBD1,TRBV12-3/TRBV12-4
TGCGCCAGCAGTTACACCAGCTCCTACGAGCAGTACTTC,CASSYTSSYEQYF,.,TRBJ2-7,.,TRBV4-1
TGTGCCAGCAGTCCGCGCCGCACAGATACGCAGTATTTT,CASSPRRTDTQYF,.,TRBJ2-3,.,TRBV28
TGCGCCAGCAGAGCCATGTTCGGGATCGACAGCTATGGCTACACCTTC,CASRAMFGIDSYGYTF,.,TRBJ1-2,.,TRBV4-1
TGTGCCAGCAGGGACCTCTCCTACGAGCAGTACTTC,CASRDLSYEQYF,.,TRBJ2-7,.,TRBV27
TGTGCCAGCAGCCGGGGACAGGGAGGGTTCGATGAGCAGTTCTTC,CASSRGQGGFDEQFF,few,TRBJ2-1,TRBD1,TRBV7-2
TGTGCCAGCAGTTTAACAGGGGCCTATGGCTACACCTTC,CASSLTGAYGYTF,many,TRBJ1-2,TRBD1,TRBV12-3/TRBV12-4
TGTGCCAGCAGCCAAGCTTCGGGGGGACAAAACCTCTACGAGCAGTACTTC,CASSQASGGQNLYEQYF,.,TRBJ2-7,.,TRBV4-2
TGTGCCAGCAGTTTGGTTTCAGGACTGAACACTGAAGCTTTCTTT,CASSLVSGLNTEAFF,few,TRBJ1-1,.,TRBV12-3/TRBV12-4
TGCGCCAGCCAGGATCTTCTCGACTACGAGCAGTACTTC,CASQDLLDYEQYF,.,TRBJ2-7,.,TRBV10-2
TGTGCCAGCAGCTTAGCTCGTGGGGCAGCCACACAAGAGACCCAGTACTTC,CASSLARGAATQETQYF,few,TRBJ2-5,.,TRBV7-9
TGTGCCAGCAGCCCCCGGGACAGGGCAGACTACGAGCAGTACTTC,CASSPRDRADYEQYF,.,TRBJ2-7,TRBD1,TRBV7-8
TGTGCCAGCAGTTACGGGGGCGGGTTGGGCACAGATACGCAGTATTTT,CASSYGGGLGTDTQYF,many,TRBJ2-3,.,TRBV6-5
TGCGCCAGCAGCCCCCTACGGAAGACTTCTAACTATGGCTACACCTTC,CASSPLRKTSNYGYTF,many,TRBJ1-2,.,TRBV5-1
TGTGCCAGCAACTTACGGGCCCTCGGCGAGCAGTACTTC,CASNLRALGEQYF,few,TRBJ2-7,.,TRBV7-9
TGTGCCAGCAGCTTAACAGGGGTGGGAAATTACAATGAGCAGTTCTTC,CASSLTGVGNYNEQFF,few,TRBJ2-1,TRBD1,TRBV7-8
TGTGCCAGCAGTGGAGGCTCCGGGAAGCTGTTTTTT,CASSGGSGKLFF,.,TRBJ2-2,.,TRBV6-4
TGTGCCAGCAGCAAATCCCCGGACAGGTCCTACGAGCAGTACTTC,CASSKSPDRSYEQYF,.,TRBJ2-7,TRBD1,TRBV7-9
TGCGCCAGCAGCCTGTCGGAATCCTACGAGCAGTACTTC,CASSLSESYEQYF,.,TRBJ2-7,.,TRBV4-1
TGTGCCTGGAGTGTTGTGAACTATGGCTACACCTTC,CAWSVVNYGYTF,few,TRBJ1-2,.,TRBV30
TGTGCCAGCAGTTCACCGACAGGGTTGGAGACCCAGTACTTC,CASSSPTGLETQYF,once,TRBJ2-5,TRBD1,TRBV28
TGCAGTGCTAGAGATCCGCATTCTATTGGTGAAAAACTGTTTTTT,CSARDPHSIGEKLFF,.,TRBJ1-4,.,TRBV20-1
TGTGCCAGCAGCCCCAACATAGACCTCGGGAATGAGCAGTTCTTC,CASSPNIDLGNEQFF,few,TRBJ2-1,.,TRBV6-1
TGCAGTGCTAGTCCCCAAGACCAAGAGACCCAGTACTTC,CSASPQDQETQYF,.,TRBJ2-5,.,TRBV20-1
TGTGCCAGCAGTTCTGGGACAGGGGGCAGTGAGCAGTTCTTC,CASSSGTGGSEQFF,few,TRBJ2-1,TRBD1,TRBV27
TGTGCCAGCAGCTCTGTGGGCCCCTTAGAGCCCCAGCATTTT,CASSSVGPLEPQHF,few,TRBJ1-5,.,TRBV12-3/TRBV12-4
TGTGCCATCAGTAACCCCGAGCTCGGGACCGGCACAGATACGCAGTATTTT,CAISNPELGTGTDTQYF,.,TRBJ2-3,.,TRBV10-3
TGTGCCAGCAGCAATAGCGGGGGTGGGGGCATTCAGTACTTC,CASSNSGGGGIQYF,few,TRBJ2-4,TRBD2,TRBV11-2
TGTGCCAGCAGTAACCTCTACGAGCAGTACTTC,CASSNLYEQYF,.,TRBJ2-7,.,TRBV27
TGCGCCAGCAGCCCCGCGGGCAGGATTCAAGAGACCCAGTACTTC,CASSPAGRIQETQYF,.,TRBJ2-5,.,TRBV4-1
TGCAGTGCCCCGGGACTAGCGGGGGACTACAATGAGCAGTTCTTC,CSAPGLAGDYNEQFF,few,TRBJ2-1,TRBD2,TRBV20-1
TGTGCCAGCCGGGACAGGGGGAATTCACCCCTCCACTTT,CASRDRGNSPLHF,many,TRBJ1-6,TRBD1,TRBV4-2
TGCAGCGTACCGACAGGGGCAGAGACCCAGTACTTC,CSVPTGAETQYF,few,TRBJ2-5,TRBD1,TRBV29-1
TGCAGTGCTAGAGATGAGACAGGGTGGGATTGGAACACTGAAGCTTTCTTT,CSARDETGWDWNTEAFF,few,TRBJ1-1,TRBD1,TRBV20-1
TGTGCCAGCAGCGTAGCTGTGTACAATGAGCAGTTCTTC,CASSVAVYNEQFF,.,TRBJ2-1,.,TRBV9
TGTGCCAGCAGTCTACCCGCAGGGGCGATCTATGGCTACACCTTC,CASSLPAGAIYGYTF,.,TRBJ1-2,.,TRBV12-3/TRBV12-4
TGCAGTGCTAGACCCCTATGGCGGGGGGGCACAGATACGCAGTATTTT,CSARPLWRGGTDTQYF,.,TRBJ2-3,TRBD2,TRBV20-1
TGTGCCAGCAGCGTAGACGGACAGGGGTCTTACAATGAGCAGTTCTTC,CASSVDGQGSYNEQFF,.,TRBJ2-1,TRBD1,TRBV9
TGTGCCAGCAGCTACAGGGCCCCAGATACGCAGTATTTT,CASSYRAPDTQYF,.,TRBJ2-3,.,TRBV27